This paragraph reports one TCR beta chain. The CDR3 consists of 16 residues. Germline V lookup: CDR1 SEHNR, CDR2 FQNEAQ (reference sequence). Germline trimming cut 5 bases from V and 4 bases from J; bases unmatched to any gene: 11. The sample belongs to a study of CD8 T cells in Susac syndrome. Reverse transcription of roughly 0.5 to 1 ug RNA was performed with random hexamers. Multiplex immunoSEQ PCR targeted 54 Vbeta and 13 Jbeta TCR beta segments. A single record per CDR3 protein comes from TCRdb applying MiXCR to the immunoSEQ multiplex PCR reads. Of approximately 70,000 distinct CDR3 sequences in the sample, more than 85% were seen once. Sequencing targeted TCR beta in T cells from blood (CD8+ and CD4+). Age- and sex-matched healthy donors served as the control group.

The rearrangement joins TRBV7-9 to TRBJ2-3; 8 bases agree with TRBD2. This sequence originates from a human donor in good health. What was sequenced was CD8+ T cells from PBMCs. The chain's CDR3 is CASSPPGGPRADTQYF. The DNA of the CDR3 is TGTGCCAGCAGCCCTCCGGGGGGGCCGAGGGCAGATACGCAGTATTTT.